This TCR beta chain was identified in a study of T cells in Graves' hyperthyroidism and ophthalmopathy. RNA transcripts yielded amplified TCR beta CDR3 regions. First-round RT-PCR with HTBI primers amplified the TCR CDR3 region. TCRdb called the multiplex PCR reads again in MiXCR, with one record for every CDR3 protein. The sample gives more than 550,000 distinct CDR3 sequences, just under 45% of which show up once; under 8.5% is in the top ten. CDR1 is ENHRY and CDR2 is SYGVKD in the germline V gene. V was cut by 2 bases and J by 7 bases, with 12 bases left in between. The CDR3 has 14 amino acids. Reasons for excluding patients were uncontrolled infection, other autoimmune disease, pregnancy or lactation. Diagnoses were established using clinical symptoms, serum thyroxine and TRAb, thyroid ultrasound and orbital computed tomography.

The source of this sequence is an adult man with Graves' disease, either hyperthyroidism or ophthalmopathy (not recorded which). The chain couples TRBV10-3 to TRBJ1-5, with D tentatively TRBD1 (6 bases). Input material: peripheral blood or thyroid tissue (not recorded which). CDR3 residues: CAISEATGRQPQHF. The CDR3 bases are TGTGCCATCAGTGAGGCGACAGGAAGGCAGCCCCAGCATTTT.